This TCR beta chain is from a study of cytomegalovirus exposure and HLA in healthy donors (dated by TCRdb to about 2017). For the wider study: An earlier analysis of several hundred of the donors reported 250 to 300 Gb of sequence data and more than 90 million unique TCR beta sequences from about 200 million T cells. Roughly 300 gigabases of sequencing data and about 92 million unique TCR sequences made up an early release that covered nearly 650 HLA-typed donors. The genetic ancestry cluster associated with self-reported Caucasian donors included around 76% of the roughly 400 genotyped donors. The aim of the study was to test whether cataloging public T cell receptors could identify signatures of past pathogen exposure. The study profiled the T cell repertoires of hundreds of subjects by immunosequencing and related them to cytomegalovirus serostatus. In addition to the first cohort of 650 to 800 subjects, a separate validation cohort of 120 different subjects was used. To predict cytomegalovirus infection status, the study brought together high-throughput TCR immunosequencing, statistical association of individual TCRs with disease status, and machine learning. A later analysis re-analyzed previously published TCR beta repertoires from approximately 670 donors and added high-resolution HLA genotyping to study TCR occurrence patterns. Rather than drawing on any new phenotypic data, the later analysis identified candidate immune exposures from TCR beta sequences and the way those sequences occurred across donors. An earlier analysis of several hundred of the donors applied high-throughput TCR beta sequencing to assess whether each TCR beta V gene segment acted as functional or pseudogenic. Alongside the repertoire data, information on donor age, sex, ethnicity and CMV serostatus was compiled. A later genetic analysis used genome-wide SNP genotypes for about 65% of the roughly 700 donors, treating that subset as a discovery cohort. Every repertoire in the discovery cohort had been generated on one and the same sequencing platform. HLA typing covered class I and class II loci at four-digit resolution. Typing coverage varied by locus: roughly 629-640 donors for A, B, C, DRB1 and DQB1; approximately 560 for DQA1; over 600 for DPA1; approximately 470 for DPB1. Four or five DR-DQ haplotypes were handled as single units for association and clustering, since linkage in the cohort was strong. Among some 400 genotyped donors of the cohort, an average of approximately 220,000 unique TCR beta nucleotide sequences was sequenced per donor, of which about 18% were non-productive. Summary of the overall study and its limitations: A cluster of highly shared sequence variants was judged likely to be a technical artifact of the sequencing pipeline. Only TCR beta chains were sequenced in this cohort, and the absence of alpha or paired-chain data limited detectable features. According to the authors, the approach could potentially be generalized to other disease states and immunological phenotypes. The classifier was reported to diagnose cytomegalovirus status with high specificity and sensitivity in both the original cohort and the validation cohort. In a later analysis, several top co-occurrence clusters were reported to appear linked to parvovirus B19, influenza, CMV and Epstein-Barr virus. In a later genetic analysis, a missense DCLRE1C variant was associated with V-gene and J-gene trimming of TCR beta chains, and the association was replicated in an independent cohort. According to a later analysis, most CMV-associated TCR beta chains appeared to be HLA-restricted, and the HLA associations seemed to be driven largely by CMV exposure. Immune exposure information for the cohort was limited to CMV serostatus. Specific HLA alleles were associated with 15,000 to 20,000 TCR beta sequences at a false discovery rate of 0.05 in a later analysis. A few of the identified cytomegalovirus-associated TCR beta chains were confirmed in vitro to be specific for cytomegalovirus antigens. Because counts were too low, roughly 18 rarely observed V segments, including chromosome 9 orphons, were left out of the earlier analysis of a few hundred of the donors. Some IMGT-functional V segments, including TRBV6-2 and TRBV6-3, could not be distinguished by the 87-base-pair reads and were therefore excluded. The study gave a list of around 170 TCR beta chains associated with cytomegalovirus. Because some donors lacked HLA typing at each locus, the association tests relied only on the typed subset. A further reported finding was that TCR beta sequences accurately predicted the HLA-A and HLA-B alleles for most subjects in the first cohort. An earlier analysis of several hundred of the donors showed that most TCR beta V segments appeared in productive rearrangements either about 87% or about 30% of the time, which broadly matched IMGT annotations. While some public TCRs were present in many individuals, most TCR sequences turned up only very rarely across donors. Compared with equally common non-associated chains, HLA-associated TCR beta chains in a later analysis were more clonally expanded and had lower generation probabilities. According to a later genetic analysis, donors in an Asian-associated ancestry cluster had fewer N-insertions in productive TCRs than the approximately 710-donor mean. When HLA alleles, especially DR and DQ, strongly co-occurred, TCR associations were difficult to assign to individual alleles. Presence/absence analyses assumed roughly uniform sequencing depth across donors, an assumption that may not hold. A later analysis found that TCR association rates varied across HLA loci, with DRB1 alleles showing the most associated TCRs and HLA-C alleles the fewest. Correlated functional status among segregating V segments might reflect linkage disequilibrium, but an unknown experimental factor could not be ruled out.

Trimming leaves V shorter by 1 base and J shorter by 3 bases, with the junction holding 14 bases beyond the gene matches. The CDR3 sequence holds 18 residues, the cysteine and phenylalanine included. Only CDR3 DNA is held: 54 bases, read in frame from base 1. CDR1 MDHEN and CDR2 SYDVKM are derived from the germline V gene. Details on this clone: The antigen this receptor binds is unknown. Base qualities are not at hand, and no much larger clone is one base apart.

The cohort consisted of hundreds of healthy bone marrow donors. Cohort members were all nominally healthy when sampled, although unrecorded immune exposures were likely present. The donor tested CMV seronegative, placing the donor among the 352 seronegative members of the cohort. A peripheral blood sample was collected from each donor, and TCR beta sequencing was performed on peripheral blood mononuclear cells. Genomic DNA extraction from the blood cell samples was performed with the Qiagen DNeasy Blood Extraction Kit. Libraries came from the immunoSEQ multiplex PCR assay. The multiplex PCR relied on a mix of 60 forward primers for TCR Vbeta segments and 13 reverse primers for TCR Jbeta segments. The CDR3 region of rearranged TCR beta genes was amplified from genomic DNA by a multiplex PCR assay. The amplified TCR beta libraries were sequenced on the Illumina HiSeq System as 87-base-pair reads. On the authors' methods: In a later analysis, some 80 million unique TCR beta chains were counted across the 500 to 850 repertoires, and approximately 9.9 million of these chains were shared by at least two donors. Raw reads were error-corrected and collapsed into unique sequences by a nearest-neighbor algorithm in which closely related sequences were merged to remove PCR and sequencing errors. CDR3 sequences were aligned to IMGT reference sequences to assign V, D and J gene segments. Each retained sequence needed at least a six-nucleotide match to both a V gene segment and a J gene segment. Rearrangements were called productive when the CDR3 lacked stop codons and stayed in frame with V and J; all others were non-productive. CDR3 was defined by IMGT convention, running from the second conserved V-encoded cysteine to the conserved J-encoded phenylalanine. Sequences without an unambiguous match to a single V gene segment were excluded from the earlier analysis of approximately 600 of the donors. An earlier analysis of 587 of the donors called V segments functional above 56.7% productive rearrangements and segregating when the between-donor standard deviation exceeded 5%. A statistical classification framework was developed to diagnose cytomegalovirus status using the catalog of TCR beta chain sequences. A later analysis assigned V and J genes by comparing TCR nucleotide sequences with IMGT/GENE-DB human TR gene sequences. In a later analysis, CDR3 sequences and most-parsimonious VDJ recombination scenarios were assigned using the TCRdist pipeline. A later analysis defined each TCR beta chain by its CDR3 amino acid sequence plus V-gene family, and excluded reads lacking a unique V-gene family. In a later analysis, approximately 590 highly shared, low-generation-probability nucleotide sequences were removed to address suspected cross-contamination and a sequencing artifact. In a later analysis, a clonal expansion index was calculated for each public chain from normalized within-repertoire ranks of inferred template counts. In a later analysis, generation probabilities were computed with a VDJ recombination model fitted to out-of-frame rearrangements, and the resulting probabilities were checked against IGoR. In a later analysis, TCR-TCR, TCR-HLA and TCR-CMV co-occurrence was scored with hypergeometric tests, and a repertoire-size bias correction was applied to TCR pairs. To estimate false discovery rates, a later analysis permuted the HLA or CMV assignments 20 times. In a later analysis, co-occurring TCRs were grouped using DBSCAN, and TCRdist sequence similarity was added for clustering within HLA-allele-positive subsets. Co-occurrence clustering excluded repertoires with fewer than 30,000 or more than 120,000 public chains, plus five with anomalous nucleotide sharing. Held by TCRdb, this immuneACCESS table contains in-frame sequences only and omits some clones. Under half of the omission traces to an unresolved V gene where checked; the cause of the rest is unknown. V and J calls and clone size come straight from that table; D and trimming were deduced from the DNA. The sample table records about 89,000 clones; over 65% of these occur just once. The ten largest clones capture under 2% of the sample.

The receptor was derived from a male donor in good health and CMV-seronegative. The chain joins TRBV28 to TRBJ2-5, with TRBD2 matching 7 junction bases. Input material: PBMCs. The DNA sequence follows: TGTGCCAGCAGTTTATCGCGGGGGTTAGGGACTACTGAAGAGACCCAGTACTTC. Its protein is CASSLSRGLGTTEETQYF.